Listed here are 21 T cell receptor beta chains from one sample, sequenced in a study of cytomegalovirus exposure and HLA in healthy donors. The PCR contained 60 Vbeta and 13 Jbeta primers. Sequencing was performed with immunoSEQ multiplex PCR; in TCRdb, only in-frame clones are kept and a portion is missing. The listing records approximately 150,000 clones. The sequenced sample was PBMCs. These receptors all come from a woman between 45 and 60 years old in good health and CMV-seronegative.

J is TRBJ2-3 and V is TRBV5-1; a weak D match, TRBD2 (6 bases). Germline V gives CDR1 SGHRS, CDR2 YFSETQ. There are 13 residues in the CDR3. V shed 5 bases and J shed 2 bases, with 9 bases lying between them. CDR3 coding DNA: TGCGCCAGCAGAGCGGGCCCCACAGATACGCAGTATTTT. Translated, it gives CASRAGPTDTQYF.

The chain joins TRBV28 to TRBJ2-1, with no clear D. This CDR3 spans 13 amino acids. The germline V and J ends were trimmed by 2 bases and 3 bases, with 5 bases remaining between them. Germline V lookup: CDR1 MDHEN, CDR2 SYDVKM. DNA of the CDR3: TGTGCCAGCAGTTTAACGAGCTACAATGAGCAGTTCTTC. Protein product: CASSLTSYNEQFF.

The J gene is TRBJ2-5, the V gene TRBV9, with a tentative D call TRBD2 (6 bases). The germline V and J ends were trimmed by 4 bases and 4 bases, with 11 bases remaining between them. Germline-derived CDR1 and CDR2 are SGDLS and YYNGEE. This CDR3 has 13 residues. The CDR3 loop is CASSKGLLETQYF. CDR3 nucleotides: TGTGCCAGCAGCAAGGGACTTTTAGAGACCCAGTACTTC.

The chain joins TRBV4-2 to TRBJ1-1; 9 bases align to TRBD1. V was clipped by 4 bases and J by 3 bases; unmatched bases: 9. CDR1 is LGHNA, CDR2 YNFKEQ, per germline. The CDR3 extends over 16 amino acids. The DNA of the CDR3 is TGTGCCAGCAGCCTGGAAACACAGGGGGCTTACACTGAAGCTTTCTTT. Its translation is CASSLETQGAYTEAFF.

J is TRBJ1-1 and V is TRBV9; 8 bases are a match to TRBD1. With V trimmed by 3 bases and J by 1 base, 5 bases remained unmatched. Germline assignment: CDR1 SGDLS and CDR2 YYNGEE. The CDR3 covers 15 residues. The CDR3 DNA reads as TGTGCCAGCAGCGCGGGACAGGCGGCGAACACTGAAGCTTTCTTT. As protein: CASSAGQAANTEAFF.

The chain has TRBV5-4 and TRBJ2-7; TRBD2 is a possible D gene (6 bases). The CDR3 contains 16 residues. Trimming pared 0 bases from V and 6 bases from J, leaving 19 bases between. Germline CDR1 is SGHNT and CDR2 is YYREEE (reference sequence). The CDR3 reads CASSLGHREIRPEQYF. CDR3 DNA sequence: TGTGCCAGCAGCTTGGGACACCGGGAGATAAGGCCCGAGCAGTACTTC.

V is TRBV15 and J is TRBJ1-6; 7 bases are shared with TRBD1. V lost 0 bases, J lost 13 bases, and 6 bases stayed unmatched. Germline assignment: CDR1 LNHNV and CDR2 YYDKDF (reference sequence). The CDR3 consists of 14 residues. The CDR3 loop reads CATSRDKGAWPLHF. The CDR3 nucleotides are TGTGCCACCAGCAGAGATAAGGGGGCTTGGCCCCTCCACTTT.

V and J are TRBV9 and TRBJ1-1; 9 bases match TRBD1. Germline V CDR1 and CDR2: SGDLS, YYNGEE. V gave up 0 bases and J gave up 4 bases; unmatched junction bases: 7. The CDR3 loop spans 16 amino acids. CDR3 sequence: CASSVAKGQGLTEAFF. The CDR3 bases are TGTGCCAGCAGCGTAGCTAAGGGACAGGGACTCACTGAAGCTTTCTTT.

The gene calls are TRBV28 and TRBJ1-2; 7 bases match TRBD1. Per the germline V gene, CDR1 is MDHEN and CDR2 is SYDVKM. V gave up 5 bases and J gave up 1 base; unmatched junction bases: 7. This CDR3 comprises 15 residues. The CDR3 here is CASSPLGQINYGYTF. CDR3 DNA sequence: TGTGCCAGCAGTCCCCTGGGACAGATTAACTATGGCTACACCTTC.

The chain is built from TRBV6-5 and TRBJ2-7; no definite D call. CDR1 and CDR2 from the germline V gene are MNHEY and SVGAGI. The CDR3 has 11 residues. V dropped 6 bases and J dropped 3 bases, with 6 bases sitting between them. The CDR3 region is CASRTVYEQYF. In nucleotides, the CDR3 is TGTGCCAGCAGAACGGTCTACGAGCAGTACTTC.

V usage is TRBV28 and J usage is TRBJ2-3; 10 positions agree with TRBD2. This CDR3 contains 15 residues. V shed 2 bases, J shed 8 bases, and the junction held 7 bases outside the gene matches. Germline values: CDR1 MDHEN, CDR2 SYDVKM. The CDR3 bases are TGTGCCAGCAGTTTAGGGCTAGCGGGAGCTGGTACGCAGTATTTT. It is translated as CASSLGLAGAGTQYF.

This chain uses TRBV10-3 with TRBJ1-1; 9 bases match TRBD1. The CDR3 spans 13 residues. Germline V lookup: CDR1 ENHRY, CDR2 SYGVKD. With 9 bases clipped from V and 6 bases from J, the junction kept 8 bases outside the gene matches. The DNA for the CDR3 is TGTGCCATTCGGACAGGGGATAATCCTGAAGCTTTCTTT. Protein sequence: CAIRTGDNPEAFF.

The DNA for the CDR3 is TGCGCCAGCAGCTTGGTTCCGCAGGGGGCCTCGAACACTGAAGCTTTCTTT. Its protein is CASSLVPQGASNTEAFF. J is TRBJ1-1 and V is TRBV5-1; 8 nucleotides line up with TRBD1. The CDR3 has 17 residues. Germline V gene data show CDR1 as SGHRS and CDR2 as YFSETQ. V gave up 0 bases and J gave up 1 base; unmatched junction bases: 8.

This chain uses TRBV7-9 with TRBJ1-4; a weak D match, TRBD1 (6 bases). Germline CDR1 and CDR2: SEHNR and FQNEAQ (reference sequence). V was trimmed by 5 bases and J by 8 bases, leaving 18 bases between them. The CDR3 sequence is 15 residues long. CDR3 region: CASSRQDSGGEKLFF. DNA of the CDR3: TGTGCCAGCAGCCGACAGGACAGCGGGGGGGAAAAACTGTTTTTT.

The gene calls are TRBV7-2 and TRBJ1-2; D not resolved. CDR1 and CDR2 (germline): SGHTA, FQGNSA. The CDR3 totals 11 residues. V lost 5 bases to trimming and J lost 8 bases, with 9 bases between them. The CDR3, as DNA: TGTGCCAGCAGCGTTTATTCGGGCTACACCTTC. This sequence encodes CASSVYSGYTF.

J is TRBJ2-1 and V is TRBV5-1; D might be TRBD2 (5 bases). The CDR3 length is 16 residues. V was clipped by 0 bases and J by 3 bases, with 13 bases between them. Germline CDR1 and CDR2: SGHRS and YFSETQ. In nucleotides, the CDR3 is TGCGCCAGCAGCTTGGCCCCGGGGATAGGCTACAATGAGCAGTTCTTC. The encoded protein is CASSLAPGIGYNEQFF. The entire variable domain, with the rest obtained from reference TRBV5-1 and TRBJ2-1, is as follows: KAGVTQTPRYLIKTRGQQVTLSCSPISGHRSVSWYQQTPGQGLQFLFEYFSETQRNKGNFPGRFSGRQFSNSRSEMNVSTLELGDSALYLCASSLAPGIGYNEQFFGPGTRLTVL.

The J gene is TRBJ1-1, the V gene TRBV11-1, with D unclear. CDR1 and CDR2 (germline): SGHAT, FQDESV (reference sequence). V dropped 5 bases and J dropped 7 bases, with 17 bases sitting between them. The CDR3 spans 14 residues. CDR3 sequence: CASSPRFARGEAFF. The CDR3 region has the DNA TGTGCCAGCAGCCCTCGGTTCGCCCGTGGTGAAGCTTTCTTT.

The V call is TRBV7-3, the J call TRBJ2-5; weak D call: TRBD2 (5 bases). Trimming cost V 3 bases and J 5 bases, with 10 bases left between them. Germline V CDR1 and CDR2: SGHTA, FQGTGA. The CDR3 consists of 13 residues. The CDR3 coding sequence is TGTGCCAGCAGCTTCTCTAGCATGGAGACCCAGTACTTC. Translating it yields CASSFSSMETQYF. Full variable domain (outside the CDR3, taken from reference TRBV7-3 and TRBJ2-5): GAGVSQTPSNKVTEKGKYVELRCDPISGHTALYWYRQSLGQGPEFLIYFQGTGAADDSGLPNDRFFAVRPEGSVSTLKIQRTERGDSAVYLCASSFSSMETQYFGPGTRLLVL.

The chain has TRBV13 and TRBJ1-3, with 7 positions matching TRBD1. V trimming: 4 bases; J trimming: 0 bases; junction bases outside the gene matches: 6. Germline CDR1 is PRHDT and CDR2 is FYEKMQ (reference sequence). The CDR3 totals 16 residues. CDR3 coding DNA: TGTGCCAGCAGCTCCGCAGGGGGACGCTCTGGAAACACCATATATTTT. Translating gives CASSSAGGRSGNTIYF.

The V and J genes are TRBV19 and TRBJ2-3; TRBD2 matches 9 bases. The V gene's germline CDR1 is LNHDA and CDR2 SQIVND (reference sequence). This CDR3 comprises 15 residues. Unmatched junction bases numbered 11, after V lost 7 bases and J lost 6 bases. The CDR3 region is CASKIRGTSSDTQYF. The CDR3 coding sequence is TGTGCCAGTAAAATCCGGGGGACTAGCTCCGATACGCAGTATTTT.

The J gene is TRBJ1-5, the V gene TRBV19, with TRBD1 matching over 9 bases. The CDR3 is made up of 15 amino acids. V was pared by 5 bases and J by 6 bases, with 8 bases of the junction left unmatched. The germline gives CDR1 LNHDA, CDR2 SQIVND (reference sequence). The CDR3 bases are TGTGCCAGTAGTGCAGACAGGGGGTACGGTCAGCCCCAGCATTTT. Its protein product is CASSADRGYGQPQHF.